This record concerns one T cell receptor (beta chain) sequence. Its matching antigen is unknown. The method was immunoSEQ multiplex PCR; TCRdb's version includes in-frame clones alone and lacks a portion of them. This table holds under 45,000 clones, roughly 65% found once. The data derive from a study of PD-1 blockade in classical Hodgkin lymphoma. Points from the study as a whole: While CD8+ TCR diversity did not rise significantly by C4D1, CD4+ TCR diversity did. Newly diagnosed patients were said to have less baseline TCR diversity than healthy donors did. What drove the repertoire differences, possibly disease activity or prior therapy, has not been defined.

Specified time point: cycle 4 day 1 (C4D1), after more than five weeks of nivolumab. Each of the patients experienced relapse following autologous stem cell transplantation, and their brentuximab vedotin exposure differed. Germline CDR1 and CDR2: LNHDA and SQIVND (reference sequence). The CDR3 runs 15 residues. The V gene end was trimmed by 4 bases and the J gene end by 0 bases; junction bases not matched to a gene: 3. This receptor was identified in a human donor with classical Hodgkin lymphoma. The chain uses TRBV19 and TRBJ2-1; 7 bases map to TRBD1. The sequences come from peripheral blood mononuclear cells (PBMCs), collected before the fourth cycle of nivolumab. The CDR3 region is CASSRQGFSYNEQFF. CDR3 sequence (DNA): TGTGCCAGTAGTAGACAGGGATTCTCCTACAATGAGCAGTTCTTC. Looking up the rest from reference TRBV19 and TRBJ2-1 gives the full variable domain: DGGITQSPKYLFRKEGQNVTLSCEQNLNHDAMYWYRQDPGQGLRLIYYSQIVNDFQKGDIAEGYSVSREKKESFPLTVTSAQKNPTAFYLCASSRQGFSYNEQFFGPGTRLTVL.